This TCR beta chain was profiled in a study of blood T cell repertoires in COVID-19. Only in-frame clones appear in the TCRdb table, and some are missing; sequencing was by immunoSEQ multiplex PCR. The data contain 94,000 or so clones, about 86% of them seen just once; the ten biggest clones take up roughly 8.1%. Germline V gene sequence: CDR1 SNHLY, CDR2 FYNNEI. The CDR3 runs 16 residues. The V end was cut by 3 bases, the J end by 0 bases, with 9 bases between. This chain uses TRBV2 with TRBJ2-6; D not resolved. This TCR was sampled from a woman between 65 and 79 years old with acute or convalescent COVID-19. Sequencing was performed on peripheral blood. The CDR3 loop is CASSDGGYSGANVLTF. CDR3 sequence (DNA): TGTGCCAGCAGTGATGGCGGTTACTCTGGGGCCAACGTCCTGACTTTC.